A selection of T cell receptor beta chains follows, all from one sample in a study of regulatory T cells in long-lasting Graves disease. Using its own MiXCR run on the multiplex PCR reads, TCRdb lists one record per CDR3 protein. The sample carries about half a million distinct CDR3 sequences, approximately 12% recorded once. The data were also submitted as part of a second study, on T cells in Graves' hyperthyroidism and ophthalmopathy.

Here the sequenced sample was peripheral blood mononuclear cells (PBMCs), taken at new diagnosis, from a patient treated with antithyroid drugs. The receptors here all came from a woman in her 30s with Graves disease. The CDR3 runs from the conserved cysteine through the conserved F or W. The order of the fields is CDR3 length, D gene, clone size, J gene, V gene, CDR3 DNA, CDR3 protein. A D gene is named only where the DNA matches it firmly. Not every row has a clone size; where given, it reads once, few, many or a size class.

cdr3_length: 16
d_call: NA
clone_size: few
j_call: TRBJ1-6
v_call: TRBV7-2
cdr3_nt: TGTGCCAGCAGCTTAGCTAGCTCTGGGAGTGGGTCACCCCTCCACTTT
cdr3_aa: CASSLASSGSGSPLHF

cdr3_length: 13
d_call: NA
clone_size: few
j_call: TRBJ2-7
v_call: TRBV7-3
cdr3_nt: TGTGCCAGCAGCTTAAGTGATGGGTACGAGCAGTACTTC
cdr3_aa: CASSLSDGYEQYF

cdr3_length: 13
d_call: TRBD2
clone_size: many
j_call: TRBJ2-7
v_call: TRBV20-1
cdr3_nt: TGCAGTGCTCGGACTAGCGGGAGCTACGAGCAGTACTTC
cdr3_aa: CSARTSGSYEQYF

cdr3_length: 14
d_call: NA
clone_size: NA
j_call: TRBJ2-3
v_call: TRBV19
cdr3_nt: TGTGCCAGTAGTATAGGGACCCAATGGGATACGCAGTATTTT
cdr3_aa: CASSIGTQWDTQYF

cdr3_length: 15
d_call: NA
clone_size: many
j_call: TRBJ2-5
v_call: TRBV14
cdr3_nt: TGTGCCAGCAGCCACCAGACTCATCCGCAAGAGACCCAGTACTTC
cdr3_aa: CASSHQTHPQETQYF

cdr3_length: 16
d_call: NA
clone_size: NA
j_call: TRBJ2-5
v_call: TRBV19
cdr3_nt: TGTGCCAGTATGGAAGGGGCAGGGAAGGCTCGGCAGACCCAGTACTTC
cdr3_aa: CASMEGAGKARQTQYF

cdr3_length: 16
d_call: NA
clone_size: NA
j_call: TRBJ1-4
v_call: TRBV6-5
cdr3_nt: TGTGCCAGCAGTTACTCTTCGCCTCTAACTAATGAAAAACTGTTTTTT
cdr3_aa: CASSYSSPLTNEKLFF

cdr3_length: 14
d_call: NA
clone_size: many
j_call: TRBJ2-7
v_call: TRBV19
cdr3_nt: TGTGCCAGTAGTATAGGAGCCAGGGACTACGAGCAGTACTTC
cdr3_aa: CASSIGARDYEQYF

cdr3_length: 15
d_call: NA
clone_size: many
j_call: TRBJ1-4
v_call: TRBV2
cdr3_nt: TGTGCCAGCAGTGAAGTAGGGGAATCTAATGAAAAACTGTTTTTT
cdr3_aa: CASSEVGESNEKLFF

cdr3_length: 16
d_call: NA
clone_size: many
j_call: TRBJ1-3
v_call: TRBV7-9
cdr3_nt: TGTGCCAGCGCCACTACGCGGGGTTCTGCGGGAAACACCATATATTTT
cdr3_aa: CASATTRGSAGNTIYF

cdr3_length: 18
d_call: TRBD2
clone_size: many
j_call: TRBJ2-3
v_call: TRBV2
cdr3_nt: TGTGCCAGCACCGAAAGGGCTAGCGGGAGGGCCGAGGGAGATACGCAGTATTTT
cdr3_aa: CASTERASGRAEGDTQYF

cdr3_length: 16
d_call: TRBD1
clone_size: many
j_call: TRBJ1-4
v_call: TRBV4-3
cdr3_nt: TGCGCCAGCAGCCTTCGAATGGGGACAGGGGAAGGAAAACTGTTTTTT
cdr3_aa: CASSLRMGTGEGKLFF

cdr3_length: 15
d_call: NA
clone_size: few
j_call: TRBJ2-7
v_call: TRBV12-3/TRBV12-4
cdr3_nt: TGTGCCAGCAGCAGTCGGGACGGAACACACTACGAGCAGTACTTC
cdr3_aa: CASSSRDGTHYEQYF

cdr3_length: 14
d_call: TRBD2
clone_size: NA
j_call: TRBJ2-2
v_call: TRBV7-2
cdr3_nt: TGCGCCAGCAGACTAGCGGGAACCACCGGGGAGCTGTTTTTT
cdr3_aa: CASRLAGTTGELFF

cdr3_length: 16
d_call: TRBD1
clone_size: NA
j_call: TRBJ1-3
v_call: TRBV28
cdr3_nt: TGTGCCAGCATCGGGACAGGGTCAGGAGTTGGAAACACCATATATTTT
cdr3_aa: CASIGTGSGVGNTIYF

cdr3_length: 14
d_call: NA
clone_size: few
j_call: TRBJ2-2
v_call: TRBV6-1
cdr3_nt: TGTGCCAGCAGTGAAGCGGGCCCGAGGGGGGAGCTGTTTTTT
cdr3_aa: CASSEAGPRGELFF

cdr3_length: 15
d_call: NA
clone_size: many
j_call: TRBJ2-1
v_call: TRBV18
cdr3_nt: TGTGCCAGCTCACCTAACCGACAGGCGGTAAATGAGCAGTTCTTC
cdr3_aa: CASSPNRQAVNEQFF

cdr3_length: 11
d_call: NA
clone_size: many
j_call: TRBJ1-1
v_call: TRBV29-1
cdr3_nt: TGCAGCGTTGTAGTGAACACTGAAGCTTTCTTT
cdr3_aa: CSVVVNTEAFF

cdr3_length: 16
d_call: TRBD1
clone_size: few
j_call: TRBJ2-3
v_call: TRBV19
cdr3_nt: TGTGCCAGTAGTGTTGGACAGGGGGCAGGCACAGATACGCAGTATTTT
cdr3_aa: CASSVGQGAGTDTQYF

cdr3_length: 11
d_call: NA
clone_size: many
j_call: TRBJ2-7
v_call: TRBV12-3/TRBV12-4
cdr3_nt: TGTGCCAGCAGCGGGTTCGAAGAGCAGTACTTC
cdr3_aa: CASSGFEEQYF

cdr3_length: 15
d_call: NA
clone_size: few
j_call: TRBJ2-2
v_call: TRBV7-8
cdr3_nt: TGTGCCAGCAGCCCAGGGGTTTCGAACACCGGGGAGCTGTTTTTT
cdr3_aa: CASSPGVSNTGELFF

cdr3_length: 12
d_call: NA
clone_size: many
j_call: TRBJ2-7
v_call: TRBV28
cdr3_nt: TGTGCCAGCAGTTTACCAAGTCGCGAGCAGTACTTC
cdr3_aa: CASSLPSREQYF

cdr3_length: 16
d_call: TRBD1
clone_size: NA
j_call: TRBJ2-1
v_call: TRBV5-5
cdr3_nt: TGTGCCAGCAGCTCGACAGGGTGGTTGGGAAAAAATGAGCAGTTCTTC
cdr3_aa: CASSSTGWLGKNEQFF

cdr3_length: 14
d_call: NA
clone_size: many
j_call: TRBJ2-1
v_call: TRBV18
cdr3_nt: TGTGCCAGCTCCCCCGGGACAATGGGGAATGAGCAGTTCTTC
cdr3_aa: CASSPGTMGNEQFF

cdr3_length: 13
d_call: TRBD1
clone_size: many
j_call: TRBJ1-1
v_call: TRBV20-1
cdr3_nt: TGCAGTGCTTCGACAGGGGCGAGGACTGAAGCTTTCTTT
cdr3_aa: CSASTGARTEAFF

cdr3_length: 18
d_call: TRBD1
clone_size: NA
j_call: TRBJ2-2
v_call: TRBV3-1
cdr3_nt: TGTGCCAGCAGCCTTCTGAGTGGGACAGGGGGTCTCACCGGGGAGCTGTTTTTT
cdr3_aa: CASSLLSGTGGLTGELFF

cdr3_length: 13
d_call: TRBD2
clone_size: few
j_call: TRBJ2-5
v_call: TRBV29-1
cdr3_nt: TGCAGCGTTATAGTCAATAGCGGGATTGCCCAGTACTTC
cdr3_aa: CSVIVNSGIAQYF

cdr3_length: 16
d_call: NA
clone_size: many
j_call: TRBJ2-2
v_call: TRBV7-6
cdr3_nt: TGTGCCAGCAGTCTGGAGGATACCGGCGACGGCGGGGAGCTGTTTTTT
cdr3_aa: CASSLEDTGDGGELFF

cdr3_length: 15
d_call: TRBD2
clone_size: many
j_call: TRBJ2-2
v_call: TRBV10-2
cdr3_nt: TGCGCCACCGGGAGGGGGAGAGGGGACACCGGGGAGCTGTTTTTT
cdr3_aa: CATGRGRGDTGELFF